A selection of T cell receptor beta chains follows, all from one sample in a study of cytomegalovirus exposure and HLA in healthy donors. Here immunoSEQ multiplex PCR was the method, and the copy in TCRdb shows in-frame clones only, minus some. Of some 190,000 clones listed, 82% were seen once; the top ten hold 1.5% to 1.9%. Material: PBMCs. These receptors were taken from a man between 40 and 49 years old in good health and CMV-seronegative. Each CDR3 is given with its conserved first and last residue. A D gene is named only where the DNA matches it firmly. Clone size, where shown, is once, few, many, or a class for clones that have expanded.

CDR3 protein: CASSPPQGVFSYEQYF
CDR3 DNA: TGTGCCAGCAGCCCCCCTCAGGGGGTCTTTTCCTACGAGCAGTACTTC
clone size: once
J gene: TRBJ2-7
D gene: TRBD1
V gene: TRBV7-8

CDR3 protein: CASSSGTSGRNTGELFF
CDR3 DNA: TGCGCCAGCAGTTCCGGGACTAGCGGGAGGAACACCGGGGAGCTGTTTTTT
clone size: NA
J gene: TRBJ2-2
D gene: TRBD2
V gene: TRBV4-3

CDR3 protein: CASSFTESGANVLTF
CDR3 DNA: TGCGCCAGCAGCTTTACCGAGTCTGGGGCCAACGTCCTGACTTTC
clone size: NA
J gene: TRBJ2-6
D gene: NA
V gene: TRBV5-1

CDR3 protein: CASSLVDRAYEQYF
CDR3 DNA: TGCGCCAGCAGCTTGGTTGACAGGGCCTACGAGCAGTACTTC
clone size: NA
J gene: TRBJ2-7
D gene: TRBD1
V gene: TRBV5-1

CDR3 protein: CASSPRQGGTDTQYF
CDR3 DNA: TGCGCCAGCAGCCCCCGACAGGGTGGCACAGATACGCAGTATTTT
clone size: NA
J gene: TRBJ2-3
D gene: TRBD1
V gene: TRBV4-1

CDR3 protein: CASSLGPDRRTDTQYF
CDR3 DNA: TGTGCCAGCAGCTTGGGGCCAGACAGACGCACAGATACGCAGTATTTT
clone size: NA
J gene: TRBJ2-3
D gene: NA
V gene: TRBV5-6

CDR3 protein: CASSPRTGGTDTQYF
CDR3 DNA: TGTGCCAGCAGCCCAAGGACAGGGGGGACAGATACGCAGTATTTT
clone size: NA
J gene: TRBJ2-3
D gene: TRBD1
V gene: TRBV11-3

CDR3 protein: CASSSGTTIYEQYF
CDR3 DNA: TGTGCCAGCAGTAGCGGGACTACCATATACGAGCAGTACTTC
clone size: NA
J gene: TRBJ2-7
D gene: TRBD2
V gene: TRBV28

CDR3 protein: CASSLTGGTGIYEQYF
CDR3 DNA: TGTGCCAGCAGCTTGACTGGAGGGACAGGGATTTACGAGCAGTACTTC
clone size: NA
J gene: TRBJ2-7
D gene: TRBD1
V gene: TRBV5-4

CDR3 protein: CATSRSSWGSYTEAFF
CDR3 DNA: TGTGCCACCAGCAGAAGCTCTTGGGGCAGCTACACTGAAGCTTTCTTT
clone size: NA
J gene: TRBJ1-1
D gene: NA
V gene: TRBV15

CDR3 protein: CASTPPEGGNQPQHF
CDR3 DNA: TGTGCCAGCACTCCCCCGGAGGGTGGCAATCAGCCCCAGCATTTT
clone size: NA
J gene: TRBJ1-5
D gene: NA
V gene: TRBV11-3

CDR3 protein: CAIPTGDYGYTF
CDR3 DNA: TGTGCCATTCCGACAGGGGACTATGGCTACACCTTC
clone size: NA
J gene: TRBJ1-2
D gene: TRBD1
V gene: TRBV27

CDR3 protein: CASSLKFSGAGLETQYF
CDR3 DNA: TGTGCCAGCAGCTTAAAATTTTCGGGAGCGGGACTAGAGACCCAGTACTTC
clone size: NA
J gene: TRBJ2-5
D gene: TRBD2
V gene: TRBV11-2

CDR3 protein: CASSAGQNNNEKLFF
CDR3 DNA: TGTGCCAGCAGCGCGGGACAGAATAATAATGAAAAACTGTTTTTT
clone size: NA
J gene: TRBJ1-4
D gene: TRBD1
V gene: TRBV9

CDR3 protein: CASSQETGRSYGGYTF
CDR3 DNA: TGTGCCAGCAGCCAAGAAACAGGTCGAAGTTATGGGGGCTACACCTTC
clone size: NA
J gene: TRBJ1-2
D gene: NA
V gene: TRBV4-2

CDR3 protein: CASSFPGWYEQYF
CDR3 DNA: TGTGCCAGCAGTTTCCCCGGGTGGTACGAGCAGTACTTC
clone size: few
J gene: TRBJ2-7
D gene: NA
V gene: TRBV28

CDR3 protein: CASSHPQAGGVEAFF
CDR3 DNA: TGTGCCAGTAGTCACCCTCAGGCGGGGGGCGTGGAGGCTTTCTTT
clone size: few
J gene: TRBJ1-1
D gene: NA
V gene: TRBV19

CDR3 protein: CASSSPGQGKSGNTIYF
CDR3 DNA: TGTGCCAGCAGTTCGCCGGGACAGGGGAAATCTGGAAACACCATATATTTT
clone size: NA
J gene: TRBJ1-3
D gene: TRBD1
V gene: TRBV28

CDR3 protein: CASSLASGSLTEAFF
CDR3 DNA: TGTGCCAGCAGCTTAGCTTCAGGGTCGTTGACTGAAGCTTTCTTT
clone size: once
J gene: TRBJ1-1
D gene: NA
V gene: TRBV7-2

CDR3 protein: CASSYSREQYF
CDR3 DNA: TGTGCCAGCAGTTACTCGAGAGAGCAGTACTTC
clone size: NA
J gene: TRBJ2-7
D gene: NA
V gene: TRBV6-5

CDR3 protein: CASSQERVPDTQYF
CDR3 DNA: TGTGCCAGCAGCCAAGAGCGGGTGCCAGATACGCAGTATTTT
clone size: few
J gene: TRBJ2-3
D gene: NA
V gene: TRBV7-3

CDR3 protein: CASLGQAYEQYF
CDR3 DNA: TGTGCCAGCCTTGGACAGGCCTACGAGCAGTACTTC
clone size: NA
J gene: TRBJ2-7
D gene: TRBD1
V gene: TRBV28

CDR3 protein: CASAWGGEAFF
CDR3 DNA: TGTGCTAGTGCCTGGGGAGGTGAAGCTTTCTTT
clone size: NA
J gene: TRBJ1-1
D gene: NA
V gene: TRBV12-5

CDR3 protein: CASSLWAGGGTGELFF
CDR3 DNA: TGCGCCAGCAGCTTGTGGGCGGGAGGAGGTACCGGGGAGCTGTTTTTT
clone size: NA
J gene: TRBJ2-2
D gene: TRBD2
V gene: TRBV5-1

CDR3 protein: CASSRTGPYEQYF
CDR3 DNA: TGTGCCAGCAGCCGGACAGGCCCCTACGAGCAGTACTTC
clone size: NA
J gene: TRBJ2-7
D gene: TRBD1
V gene: TRBV5-8

CDR3 protein: CASSYGGGANKGYTF
CDR3 DNA: TGTGCCAGCAGCTACGGTGGGGGCGCGAATAAGGGCTACACCTTC
clone size: NA
J gene: TRBJ1-2
D gene: NA
V gene: TRBV7-2

CDR3 protein: CASSPRGPPSTDTQYF
CDR3 DNA: TGCGCCAGCAGCCCCAGGGGGCCCCCTAGCACAGATACGCAGTATTTT
clone size: NA
J gene: TRBJ2-3
D gene: TRBD1
V gene: TRBV5-1

CDR3 protein: CASSSPAGLAGVNEQFF
CDR3 DNA: TGTGCCAGCAGCTCCCCTGCCGGACTAGCGGGAGTGAATGAGCAGTTCTTC
clone size: NA
J gene: TRBJ2-1
D gene: TRBD2
V gene: TRBV11-2

CDR3 protein: CASSDSRGGPKGKTEETQYF
CDR3 DNA: TGTGCCAGCAGTGACTCTCGGGGAGGGCCGAAGGGAAAGACGGAAGAGACCCAGTACTTC
clone size: NA
J gene: TRBJ2-5
D gene: TRBD2
V gene: TRBV6-4

CDR3 protein: CASSLGGGHSTDTQYF
CDR3 DNA: TGTGCCAGCAGCCTTGGGGGGGGGCATAGCACAGATACGCAGTATTTT
clone size: NA
J gene: TRBJ2-3
D gene: NA
V gene: TRBV9